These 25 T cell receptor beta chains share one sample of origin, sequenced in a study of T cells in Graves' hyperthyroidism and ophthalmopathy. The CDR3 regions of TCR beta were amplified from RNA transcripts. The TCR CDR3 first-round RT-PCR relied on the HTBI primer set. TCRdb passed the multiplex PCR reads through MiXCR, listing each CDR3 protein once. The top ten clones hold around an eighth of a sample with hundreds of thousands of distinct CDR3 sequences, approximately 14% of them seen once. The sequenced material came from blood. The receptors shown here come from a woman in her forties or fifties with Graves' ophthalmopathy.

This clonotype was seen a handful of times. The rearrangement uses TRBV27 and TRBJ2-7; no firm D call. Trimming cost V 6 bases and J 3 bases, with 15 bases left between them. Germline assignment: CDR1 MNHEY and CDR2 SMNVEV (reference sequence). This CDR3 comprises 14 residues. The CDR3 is CASRETKSHYEQYF. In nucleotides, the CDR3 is TGTGCCAGCAGAGAAACTAAAAGCCACTACGAGCAGTACTTC.

For the CDR3, the DNA is TGCGCCAGCAGCCAAGACACGGTGGTAGCTTTCTTT. Its protein is CASSQDTVVAFF. The gene calls are TRBV4-3 and TRBJ1-1; D is unclear. CDR3 length: 12 amino acids. The germline V gene encodes CDR1 LGHNA and CDR2 YSLEER. V lost 0 bases and J 10 bases, leaving 9 bases between the germline ends.

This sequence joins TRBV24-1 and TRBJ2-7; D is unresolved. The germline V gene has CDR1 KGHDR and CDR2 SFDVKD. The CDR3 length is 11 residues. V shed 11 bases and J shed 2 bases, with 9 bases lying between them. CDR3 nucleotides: TGTGCCAGCAGACCTACCTACGAGCAGTACTTC. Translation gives CASRPTYEQYF.

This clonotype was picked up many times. CDR3 DNA sequence: TGTGCCAGCAGCCAGGGATCCGGGGAGCTGTTTTTT. Amino acids: CASSQGSGELFF. The chain couples TRBV14 to TRBJ2-2; D is unresolved. CDR1 is SGHDN, CDR2 FVKESK, per germline. Trimming removed 3 bases at V and 6 bases at J, with 5 bases between. This CDR3 contains 12 residues.

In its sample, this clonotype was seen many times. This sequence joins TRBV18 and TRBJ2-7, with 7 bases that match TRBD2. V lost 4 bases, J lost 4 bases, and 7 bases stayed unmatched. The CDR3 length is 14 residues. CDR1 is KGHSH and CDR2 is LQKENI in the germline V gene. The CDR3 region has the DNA TGTGCCAGCTCACGGGGGTCTAGCGGATACGAGCAGTACTTC. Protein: CASSRGSSGYEQYF.

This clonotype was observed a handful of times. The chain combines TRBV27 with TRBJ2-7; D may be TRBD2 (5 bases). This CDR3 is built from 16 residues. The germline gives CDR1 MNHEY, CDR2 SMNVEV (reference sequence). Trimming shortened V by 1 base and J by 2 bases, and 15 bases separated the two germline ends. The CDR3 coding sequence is TGTGCCAGCAGTTTATACGGGGATGCCCTTACCTACGAGCAGTACTTC. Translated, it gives CASSLYGDALTYEQYF.

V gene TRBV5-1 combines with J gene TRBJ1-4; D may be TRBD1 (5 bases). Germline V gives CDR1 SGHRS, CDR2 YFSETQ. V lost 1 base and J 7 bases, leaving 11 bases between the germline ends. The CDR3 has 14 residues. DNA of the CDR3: TGCGCCAGCAGCTTGCGAGGGGACGGTGAAAAACTGTTTTTT. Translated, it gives CASSLRGDGEKLFF. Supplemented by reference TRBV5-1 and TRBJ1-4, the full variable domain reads KAGVTQTPRYLIKTRGQQVTLSCSPISGHRSVSWYQQTPGQGLQFLFEYFSETQRNKGNFPGRFSGRQFSNSRSEMNVSTLELGDSALYLCASSLRGDGEKLFFGSGTQLSVL.

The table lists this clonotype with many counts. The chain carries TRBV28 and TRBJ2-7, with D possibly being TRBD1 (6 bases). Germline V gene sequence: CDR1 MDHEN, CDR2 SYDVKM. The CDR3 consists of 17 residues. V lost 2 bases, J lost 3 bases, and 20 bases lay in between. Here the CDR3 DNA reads TGTGCCAGCAGTTTAAGGTCAGGGGAATTTTGGGTCTACGAGCAGTACTTC. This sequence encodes CASSLRSGEFWVYEQYF.

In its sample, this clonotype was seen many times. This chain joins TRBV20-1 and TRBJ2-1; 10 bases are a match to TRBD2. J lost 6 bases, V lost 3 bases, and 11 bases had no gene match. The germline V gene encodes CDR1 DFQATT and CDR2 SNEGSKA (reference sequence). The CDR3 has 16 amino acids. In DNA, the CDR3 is TGCAGTGCTAGGAGACTAGCGGGTCTGGTCTTCAATGAGCAGTTCTTC. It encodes CSARRLAGLVFNEQFF.

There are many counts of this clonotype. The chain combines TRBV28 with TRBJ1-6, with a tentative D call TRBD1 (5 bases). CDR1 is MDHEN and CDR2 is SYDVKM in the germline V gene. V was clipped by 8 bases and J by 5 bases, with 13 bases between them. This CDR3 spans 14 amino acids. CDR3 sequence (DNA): TGTGCCAGCTCCGCAGGGTCAAATAATTCACCCCTCCACTTT. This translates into CASSAGSNNSPLHF. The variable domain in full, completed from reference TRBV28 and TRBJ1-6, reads DVKVTQSSRYLVKRTGEKVFLECVQDMDHENMFWYRQDPGLGLRLIYFSYDVKMKEKGDIPEGYSVSREKKERFSLILESASTNQTSMYLCASSAGSNNSPLHFGNGTRLTVT.

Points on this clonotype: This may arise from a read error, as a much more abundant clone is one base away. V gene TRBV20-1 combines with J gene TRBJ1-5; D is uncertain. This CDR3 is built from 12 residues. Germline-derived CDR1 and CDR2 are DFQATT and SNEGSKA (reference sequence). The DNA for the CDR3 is TGCAGTGCTAGAGGGGTTTCTCAGCCCCGGCATTTT. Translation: CSARGVSQPRHF.

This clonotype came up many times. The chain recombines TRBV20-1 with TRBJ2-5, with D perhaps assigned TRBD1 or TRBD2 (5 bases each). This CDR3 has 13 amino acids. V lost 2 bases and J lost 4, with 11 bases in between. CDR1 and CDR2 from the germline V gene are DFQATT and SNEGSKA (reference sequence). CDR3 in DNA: TGCAGTGCTAGATTGGGACGCGGAGAGACCCAGTACTTC. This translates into CSARLGRGETQYF.

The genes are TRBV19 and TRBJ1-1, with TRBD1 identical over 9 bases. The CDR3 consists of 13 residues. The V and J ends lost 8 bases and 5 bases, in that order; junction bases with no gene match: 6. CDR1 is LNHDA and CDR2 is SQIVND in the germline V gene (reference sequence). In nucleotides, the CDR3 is TGTGCCAGTCATAGGACAGGGGTAACTGAAGCTTTCTTT. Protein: CASHRTGVTEAFF.

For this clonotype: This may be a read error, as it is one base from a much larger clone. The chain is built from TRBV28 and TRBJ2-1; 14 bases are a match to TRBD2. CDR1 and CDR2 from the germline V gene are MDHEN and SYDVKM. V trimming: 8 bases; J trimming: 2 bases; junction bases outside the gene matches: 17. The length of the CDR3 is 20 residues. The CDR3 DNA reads TGTGCCAGCGGACATAATGACCCGGGACTAGCGGGAGATGCCTACAATGAGCAGTTCTTC. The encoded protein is CASGHNDPGLAGDAYNEQFF.

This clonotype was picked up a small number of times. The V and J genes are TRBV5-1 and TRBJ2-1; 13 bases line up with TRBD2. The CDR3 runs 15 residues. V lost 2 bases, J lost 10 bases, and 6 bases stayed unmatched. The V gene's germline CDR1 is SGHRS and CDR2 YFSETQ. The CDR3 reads CASSFQTSGREEQFF. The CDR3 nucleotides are TGCGCCAGCAGCTTCCAAACTAGCGGGAGGGAGGAGCAGTTCTTC.

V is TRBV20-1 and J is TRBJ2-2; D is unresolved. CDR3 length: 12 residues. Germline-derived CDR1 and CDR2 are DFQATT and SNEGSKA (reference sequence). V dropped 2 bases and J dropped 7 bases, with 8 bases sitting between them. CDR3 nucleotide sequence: TGCAGTGCTAGATTCCAGTACGGGGAGCTGTTTTTT. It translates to CSARFQYGELFF.

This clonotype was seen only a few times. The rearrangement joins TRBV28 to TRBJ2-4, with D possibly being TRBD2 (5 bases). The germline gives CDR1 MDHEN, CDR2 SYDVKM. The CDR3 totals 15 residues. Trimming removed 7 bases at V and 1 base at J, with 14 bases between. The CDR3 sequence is CASNKDQRAKNIQYF. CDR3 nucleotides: TGTGCCAGCAATAAGGACCAGCGGGCCAAAAACATTCAGTACTTC.

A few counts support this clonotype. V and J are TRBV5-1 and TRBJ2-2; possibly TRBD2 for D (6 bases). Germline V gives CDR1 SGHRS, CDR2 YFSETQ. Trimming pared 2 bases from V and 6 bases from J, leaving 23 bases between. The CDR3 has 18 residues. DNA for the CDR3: TGCGCCAGCAGCTTAGGGTTCCAGGCGGGATGGATCGCCGGGGAGCTGTTTTTT. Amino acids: CASSLGFQAGWIAGELFF.

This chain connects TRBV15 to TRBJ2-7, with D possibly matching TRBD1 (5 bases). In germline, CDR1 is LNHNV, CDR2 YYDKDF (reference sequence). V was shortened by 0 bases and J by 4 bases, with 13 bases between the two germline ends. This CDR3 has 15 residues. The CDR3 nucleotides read TGTGCCACCAGCAGAGAGCAGGGAAGTGGGTACGAGCAGTACTTC. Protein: CATSREQGSGYEQYF.

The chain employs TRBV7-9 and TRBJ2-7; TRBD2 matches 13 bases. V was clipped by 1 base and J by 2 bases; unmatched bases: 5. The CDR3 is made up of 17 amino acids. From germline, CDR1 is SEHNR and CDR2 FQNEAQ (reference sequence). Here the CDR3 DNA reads TGTGCCAGCAGCTTAGAGGGACTAGCGGGACCGGCCTACGAGCAGTACTTC. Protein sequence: CASSLEGLAGPAYEQYF.

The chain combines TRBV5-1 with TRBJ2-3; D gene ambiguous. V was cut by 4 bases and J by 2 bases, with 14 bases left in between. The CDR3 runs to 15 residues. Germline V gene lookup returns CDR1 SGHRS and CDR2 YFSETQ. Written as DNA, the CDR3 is TGCGCCAGCAGCCTCGTCCCCGCGGACACAGATACGCAGTATTTT. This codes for CASSLVPADTDTQYF.

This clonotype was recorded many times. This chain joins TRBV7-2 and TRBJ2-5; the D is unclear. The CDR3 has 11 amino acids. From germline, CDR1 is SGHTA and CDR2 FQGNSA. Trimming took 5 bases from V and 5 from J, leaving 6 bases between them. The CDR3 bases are TGTGCCAGCAGCGGTTCGGAGACCCAGTACTTC. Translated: CASSGSETQYF. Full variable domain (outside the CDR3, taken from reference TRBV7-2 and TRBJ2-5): GAGVSQSPSNKVTEKGKDVELRCDPISGHTALYWYRQSLGQGLEFLIYFQGNSAPDKSGLPSDRFSAERTGGSVSTLTIQRTQQEDSAVYLCASSGSETQYFGPGTRLLVL.

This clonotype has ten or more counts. The CDR3 bases are TGTGCCAGCAGAAAGGGGGGAGGGTATGAGCAGTTCTTC. It specifies CASRKGGGYEQFF. The chain has TRBV12-3 or TRBV12-4 and TRBJ2-1, with D possibly being TRBD2 (7 bases). Trimming left V 6 bases short and J 8 bases short, with 14 bases between. The CDR3 runs to 13 residues.

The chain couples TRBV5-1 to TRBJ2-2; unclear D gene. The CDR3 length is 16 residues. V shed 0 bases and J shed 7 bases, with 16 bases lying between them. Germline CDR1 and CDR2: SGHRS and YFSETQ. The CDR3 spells CASSLAQTADHGELFF. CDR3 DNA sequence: TGCGCCAGCAGCTTGGCGCAGACCGCTGACCACGGGGAGCTGTTTTTT.

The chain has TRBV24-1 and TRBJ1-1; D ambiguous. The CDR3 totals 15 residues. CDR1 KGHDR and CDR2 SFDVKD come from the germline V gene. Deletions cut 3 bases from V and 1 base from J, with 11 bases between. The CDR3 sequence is CATSDPNGENTEAFF. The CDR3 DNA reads TGTGCCACCAGTGATCCCAACGGGGAGAACACTGAAGCTTTCTTT.